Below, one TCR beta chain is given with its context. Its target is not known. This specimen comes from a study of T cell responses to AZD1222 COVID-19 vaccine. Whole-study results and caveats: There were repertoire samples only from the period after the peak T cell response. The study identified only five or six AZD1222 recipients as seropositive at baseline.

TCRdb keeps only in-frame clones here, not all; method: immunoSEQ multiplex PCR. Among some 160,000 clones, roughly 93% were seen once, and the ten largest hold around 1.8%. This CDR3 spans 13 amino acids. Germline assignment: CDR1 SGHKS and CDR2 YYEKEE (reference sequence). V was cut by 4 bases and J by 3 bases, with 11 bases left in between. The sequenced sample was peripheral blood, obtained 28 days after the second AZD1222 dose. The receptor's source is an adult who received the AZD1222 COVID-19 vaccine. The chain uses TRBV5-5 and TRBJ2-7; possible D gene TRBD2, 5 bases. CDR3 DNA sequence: TGTGCCAGCAGCCCGAGTGAGGGCTACGAGCAGTACTTC. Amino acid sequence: CASSPSEGYEQYF. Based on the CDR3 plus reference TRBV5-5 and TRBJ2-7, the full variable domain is DAGVTQSPTHLIKTRGQQVTLRCSPISGHKSVSWYQQVLGQGPQFIFQYYEKEERGRGNFPDRFSARQFPNYSSELNVNALLLGDSALYLCASSPSEGYEQYFGPGTRLTVT.